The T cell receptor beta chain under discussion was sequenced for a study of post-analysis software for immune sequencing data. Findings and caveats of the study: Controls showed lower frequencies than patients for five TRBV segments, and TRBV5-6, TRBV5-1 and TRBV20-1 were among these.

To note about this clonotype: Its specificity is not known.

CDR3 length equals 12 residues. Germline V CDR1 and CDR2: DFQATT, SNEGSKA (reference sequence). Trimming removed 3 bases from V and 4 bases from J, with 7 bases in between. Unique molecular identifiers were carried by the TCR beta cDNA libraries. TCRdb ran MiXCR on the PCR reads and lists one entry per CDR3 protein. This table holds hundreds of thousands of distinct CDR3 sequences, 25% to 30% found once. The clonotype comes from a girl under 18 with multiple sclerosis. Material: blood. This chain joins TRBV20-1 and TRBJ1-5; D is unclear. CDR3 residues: CSARRQNQPQHF. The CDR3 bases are TGCAGTGCTAGGAGGCAGAATCAGCCCCAGCATTTT.